This TCR beta chain was sequenced during a study of blood T cell repertoires in COVID-19 (dated by TCRdb to 2018 to 2020). Looking at the study overall: Collaborator samples came from the United States, Italy and Spain and covered acute and convalescent phases of COVID-19. The material from the prospective study consisted of cDNA or gDNA derived from T cells, B-cell-depleted T cells, or PBMCs. Samples came from the ongoing ImmuneRACE study (first 160 participants) plus 1,254 subjects from 6 global collaborators. HLA class I and class II types, where available, came from metadata supplied by the sample provider rather than from assay-based typing. The sample metadata nearly always contained a de-identified subject ID, COVID-19 status, age in years and sex. The repertoires were released in a freely available public database meant as a resource for research on the immune response to SARS-CoV-2. The dataset comprised deeply sampled blood TCRbeta repertoires from subjects exposed to, actively infected with, or recovered from COVID-19. The paper's findings and limits, for the study overall: Clinical and demographic metadata were provided uncurated, with the amount varying by source and participant.

In regard to this clone: Its antigen is still unknown. Base qualities are not at hand, and no much larger clone is one base apart.

Collaborating institutions collected whole blood in K2EDTA tubes following their own protocols. For TCRbeta analysis, collaborators shipped samples in one of three forms: frozen whole blood, isolated PBMCs, or DNA extracted from either of those sample types. TCRbeta CDR3 regions were amplified from genomic DNA by means of the immunoSEQ Assay, a bias-controlled multiplex PCR. From the authors' description of their analysis: Within the assay, amplification of reference gene primers was used to estimate how many nucleated cells each sample contained. Sequence reads were collapsed and filtered to measure the absolute abundance of every unique TCRbeta CDR3 rearrangement. Productive Simpson clonality was computed per sample as the square root of Simpson's diversity index over productive rearrangements. TCRdb mirrors the immuneACCESS table, restricted to in-frame sequences. Some clones are absent from its copies; in checked studies, under half trace to an unresolved V gene, and the reason for the others is unknown. Clone size and V and J calls were adopted from that table, with D and trimming inferred from the DNA. Within this sample are tens of thousands of clones, with about nine tenths of them counted one time only. The ten largest clones add up to 5.5% to 8.5% of the sample.

As encoded in the germline V gene, CDR1 is SQVTM while CDR2 is ANQGSEA. Trimming takes 7 bases from V and 5 bases from J, and the germline ends sit 14 bases apart. There are 13 amino acids in the CDR3, from cysteine to phenylalanine inclusive. Of the read, only the CDR3 DNA is kept; its 39 bases are in frame from base 1. The rearrangement combines TRBV29-1 with TRBJ2-2; TRBD2 could be the D gene, as 5 bases match. The TCR was taken from a woman aged 80 or older with active COVID-19. The sequenced material came from peripheral blood. In nucleotides, the sequence is TGCAGCGCCGCCCCGCGGAGGACCGGGGAGCTGTTTTTT. Translated, this is CSAAPRRTGELFF.